This T cell receptor beta chain was captured in a study of siplizumab effects on memory and regulatory T cells. General observations from the study: Naive T cells looked more diverse than memory cells, and they looked like major contributors to the alloresponse. No naive or memory phenotype could be assigned to roughly 80-97% of proliferating clones.

The authors kept the mixed lymphocyte reaction cells in coculture at 37°C for 5 to 6 days. In this sample, this clone turned up a few times. Its antigen is not known. V shed 1 base and J shed 1 base, with 8 bases lying between them. The CDR3 is 14 amino acids. Germline CDR1 reads MGHRA; CDR2 reads YSYEKL. This table comes from immunoSEQ multiplex PCR, and its TCRdb copy is limited to in-frame clones, with some not included. This sample has about 3,400 clones; 55% occur once, and the top ten carry under 55%. The sequence derives from a human donor in good health; the cells came from an allogeneic mixed lymphocyte reaction. Some clones in this sample may be carry-over from other donors' samples. The V call is TRBV4-1, the J call TRBJ2-7; D call uncertain. The source material was CFSE-low (dividing) CD8+ T cells sorted from an allogeneic mixed lymphocyte reaction. This chain's CDR3 is CASSQVQVSYEQYF. CDR3 sequence (DNA): TGCGCCAGCAGCCAAGTGCAGGTATCCTACGAGCAGTACTTC.